This is a list of T cell receptor beta chains from one sample in a study of graft-versus-host responses after intestinal transplantation. These receptors' antigens are unknown. The repertoire was sequenced with immunoSEQ multiplex PCR; TCRdb's copy has only in-frame clones and lacks some. The sample carries approximately 97,000 clones, around 92% recorded once. The sample was unstimulated CD8+ T cells sorted from spleen or lymph node cells, taken before transplant. These receptors all stem from a human donor who was the organ donor for an intestinal transplant. Each CDR3 is given with its conserved first and last residue. A D gene is named only where the DNA matches it firmly. Only some rows state a clone size, as once, few, many or a class for expanded clones.

J gene: TRBJ2-5; D gene: TRBD1; clone size: NA; V gene: TRBV19; CDR3 protein: CASSQDRGQETQYF; CDR3 DNA: TGTGCCAGTAGTCAGGACAGGGGGCAAGAGACCCAGTACTTC
J gene: TRBJ2-7; D gene: NA; clone size: NA; V gene: TRBV19; CDR3 protein: CASSARTKDEQYF; CDR3 DNA: TGTGCCAGTAGTGCCCGGACTAAGGACGAGCAGTACTTC
J gene: TRBJ1-2; D gene: TRBD1; clone size: NA; V gene: TRBV20-1; CDR3 protein: CSAKDRVGYTF; CDR3 DNA: TGCAGTGCAAAGGACAGGGTTGGCTACACCTTC
J gene: TRBJ2-7; D gene: TRBD1; clone size: NA; V gene: TRBV7-9; CDR3 protein: CASSSPGQGGYEQYF; CDR3 DNA: TGTGCCAGCAGCTCGCCGGGACAGGGGGGTTACGAGCAGTACTTC
J gene: TRBJ2-7; D gene: NA; clone size: once; V gene: TRBV28; CDR3 protein: CASSPPGGHSYEQYF; CDR3 DNA: TGTGCCAGCAGTCCACCCGGGGGTCACTCCTACGAGCAGTACTTC
J gene: TRBJ1-1; D gene: NA; clone size: NA; V gene: TRBV7-6; CDR3 protein: CASSLWEGNTEAFF; CDR3 DNA: TGTGCCAGCAGCTTATGGGAGGGGAACACTGAAGCTTTCTTT
J gene: TRBJ1-5; D gene: NA; clone size: NA; V gene: TRBV28; CDR3 protein: CASSFIDSNQPQHF; CDR3 DNA: TGTGCCAGCAGTTTTATAGATAGCAATCAGCCCCAGCATTTT
J gene: TRBJ2-4; D gene: TRBD1; clone size: NA; V gene: TRBV5-6; CDR3 protein: CASSSGQWKNIQYF; CDR3 DNA: TGTGCCAGCAGCTCGGGACAGTGGAAAAACATTCAGTACTTC
J gene: TRBJ1-4; D gene: TRBD1; clone size: NA; V gene: TRBV2; CDR3 protein: CASSEGTGGTKLFF; CDR3 DNA: TGTGCCAGCAGTGAAGGTACAGGGGGGACAAAACTGTTTTTT
J gene: TRBJ1-2; D gene: TRBD1; clone size: NA; V gene: TRBV2; CDR3 protein: CASYPLTGGARIYGYTF; CDR3 DNA: TGTGCCAGCTACCCCCTGACAGGGGGCGCTAGAATCTATGGCTACACCTTC
J gene: TRBJ1-4; D gene: NA; clone size: NA; V gene: TRBV15; CDR3 protein: CATSRDRGGVEKLFF; CDR3 DNA: TGTGCCACCAGCAGAGATCGGGGGGGAGTGGAAAAACTGTTTTTT
J gene: TRBJ2-7; D gene: NA; clone size: NA; V gene: TRBV5-1; CDR3 protein: CASSLKQTGEQYF; CDR3 DNA: TGCGCCAGCAGCCTAAAACAGACCGGCGAGCAGTACTTC
J gene: TRBJ1-2; D gene: TRBD1; clone size: NA; V gene: TRBV19; CDR3 protein: CASSILGTGGDYGYTF; CDR3 DNA: TGTGCCAGTAGTATTCTCGGGACAGGGGGTGACTATGGCTACACCTTC
J gene: TRBJ2-5; D gene: TRBD1; clone size: NA; V gene: TRBV10-3; CDR3 protein: CAAAGGRPTGDETQYF; CDR3 DNA: TGTGCCGCCGCTGGGGGACGACCTACAGGGGACGAGACCCAGTACTTC
J gene: TRBJ1-2; D gene: NA; clone size: once; V gene: TRBV5-1; CDR3 protein: CASSLPRSNYGYTF; CDR3 DNA: TGCGCCAGCAGCTTGCCTCGCAGTAACTATGGCTACACCTTC
J gene: TRBJ2-3; D gene: TRBD1; clone size: NA; V gene: TRBV9; CDR3 protein: CASSDGTERTDTQYF; CDR3 DNA: TGTGCCAGCAGCGACGGGACAGAACGGACAGATACGCAGTATTTT
J gene: TRBJ1-6; D gene: NA; clone size: NA; V gene: TRBV30; CDR3 protein: CAWSVLGAGFVSPLHF; CDR3 DNA: TGTGCCTGGAGTGTACTGGGGGCCGGTTTTGTCTCACCCCTCCACTTT
J gene: TRBJ1-2; D gene: NA; clone size: NA; V gene: TRBV7-9; CDR3 protein: CASSPTGVTAFYGYTF; CDR3 DNA: TGTGCCAGCAGCCCAACCGGGGTAACTGCGTTCTATGGCTACACCTTC
J gene: TRBJ2-1; D gene: TRBD2; clone size: NA; V gene: TRBV4-1; CDR3 protein: CASSPSGLAGGYNEQFF; CDR3 DNA: TGCGCCAGCAGCCCATCGGGACTAGCGGGAGGGTACAATGAGCAGTTCTTC
J gene: TRBJ1-1; D gene: NA; clone size: NA; V gene: TRBV7-9; CDR3 protein: CASKGVGDITEAFF; CDR3 DNA: TGTGCCAGCAAGGGGGTCGGGGATATCACTGAAGCTTTCTTT
J gene: TRBJ1-1; D gene: NA; clone size: NA; V gene: TRBV9; CDR3 protein: CASSPGRGWANTEAFF; CDR3 DNA: TGTGCCAGCAGCCCAGGGAGGGGGTGGGCGAACACTGAAGCTTTCTTT
J gene: TRBJ2-1; D gene: TRBD2; clone size: NA; V gene: TRBV5-4; CDR3 protein: CASSLRRELRNEQFF; CDR3 DNA: TGTGCCAGCAGCTTGAGGCGGGAGTTGAGGAATGAGCAGTTCTTC
J gene: TRBJ2-1; D gene: NA; clone size: NA; V gene: TRBV7-9; CDR3 protein: CASSSPPSLRGGGHEQFF; CDR3 DNA: TGTGCCAGCAGCTCCCCCCCCTCGTTGAGGGGGGGTGGCCATGAGCAGTTCTTC
J gene: TRBJ2-7; D gene: TRBD2; clone size: NA; V gene: TRBV11-1; CDR3 protein: CASSSNAGTRVYEQYF; CDR3 DNA: TGTGCCAGCAGCTCTAATGCCGGGACTAGAGTCTACGAGCAGTACTTC
J gene: TRBJ1-1; D gene: NA; clone size: few; V gene: TRBV9; CDR3 protein: CASSVEARGTEAFF; CDR3 DNA: TGTGCCAGCAGCGTAGAGGCCAGAGGGACTGAAGCTTTCTTT
J gene: TRBJ1-2; D gene: TRBD1; clone size: NA; V gene: TRBV10-3; CDR3 protein: CAISDPTGRGYTF; CDR3 DNA: TGTGCCATCAGTGATCCGACAGGGCGCGGCTACACCTTC
J gene: TRBJ2-1; D gene: TRBD2; clone size: NA; V gene: TRBV9; CDR3 protein: CASSVGSVDAGAFGDEQFF; CDR3 DNA: TGTGCCAGCAGCGTAGGTTCGGTGGACGCGGGAGCTTTTGGTGATGAGCAGTTCTTC
J gene: TRBJ1-1; D gene: NA; clone size: NA; V gene: TRBV25-1; CDR3 protein: CASSQMNTEAFF; CDR3 DNA: TGTGCCAGCAGCCAGATGAACACTGAAGCTTTCTTT
J gene: TRBJ2-1; D gene: NA; clone size: once; V gene: TRBV11-3; CDR3 protein: CASSFGGPLGEQFF; CDR3 DNA: TGTGCCAGCAGCTTCGGGGGGCCCCTCGGTGAGCAGTTCTTC
J gene: TRBJ1-4; D gene: TRBD1; clone size: NA; V gene: TRBV5-1; CDR3 protein: CASSLVQGAPNEKLFF; CDR3 DNA: TGCGCCAGCAGCTTGGTACAGGGGGCACCTAATGAAAAACTGTTTTTT
J gene: TRBJ1-5; D gene: NA; clone size: NA; V gene: TRBV7-9; CDR3 protein: CASSDIGGQPQHF; CDR3 DNA: TGTGCCAGCAGCGACATTGGGGGGCAGCCCCAGCATTTT
J gene: TRBJ1-1; D gene: NA; clone size: NA; V gene: TRBV25-1; CDR3 protein: CASSDSTWNTEAFF; CDR3 DNA: TGTGCCAGCAGTGACTCGACATGGAACACTGAAGCTTTCTTT
J gene: TRBJ2-7; D gene: NA; clone size: NA; V gene: TRBV4-1; CDR3 protein: CASSQVRGEQYF; CDR3 DNA: TGCGCCAGCAGCCAAGTTAGGGGCGAGCAGTACTTC
J gene: TRBJ1-6; D gene: TRBD1; clone size: NA; V gene: TRBV2; CDR3 protein: CASSAWGQGSPLHF; CDR3 DNA: TGTGCCAGCAGTGCTTGGGGACAGGGCTCACCCCTCCACTTT
J gene: TRBJ1-6; D gene: NA; clone size: NA; V gene: TRBV7-3; CDR3 protein: CASSFQGFSPLHF; CDR3 DNA: TGTGCCAGCAGCTTTCAGGGTTTTTCACCCCTCCACTTT
J gene: TRBJ2-3; D gene: NA; clone size: NA; V gene: TRBV2; CDR3 protein: CASRVFSGTIRSTDTQYF; CDR3 DNA: TGTGCCAGCAGGGTATTTAGCGGAACGATTAGAAGCACAGATACGCAGTATTTT
J gene: TRBJ1-2; D gene: NA; clone size: once; V gene: TRBV15; CDR3 protein: CATSRDIGQGIEGYTF; CDR3 DNA: TGTGCCACCAGCAGAGATATTGGGCAGGGAATCGAGGGCTACACCTTC
J gene: TRBJ2-1; D gene: TRBD2; clone size: NA; V gene: TRBV7-2; CDR3 protein: CASSLRGGFRSSYNEQFF; CDR3 DNA: TGTGCCAGCAGCTTACGGGGGGGCTTTCGAAGCTCCTACAATGAGCAGTTCTTC
J gene: TRBJ2-2; D gene: NA; clone size: NA; V gene: TRBV7-7; CDR3 protein: CASSLAGSGGELFF; CDR3 DNA: TGTGCCAGCAGCTTAGCCGGGTCCGGCGGGGAGCTGTTTTTT
J gene: TRBJ2-7; D gene: TRBD1; clone size: NA; V gene: TRBV5-1; CDR3 protein: CASSLGQGAFYEQYF; CDR3 DNA: TGCGCCAGCAGCTTGGGCCAGGGGGCTTTTTACGAGCAGTACTTC
J gene: TRBJ1-2; D gene: TRBD1; clone size: NA; V gene: TRBV9; CDR3 protein: CASSGTGGDYGYTF; CDR3 DNA: TGTGCCAGCAGCGGGACAGGGGGAGACTATGGCTACACCTTC
J gene: TRBJ1-2; D gene: NA; clone size: once; V gene: TRBV15; CDR3 protein: CATSRDQYGYARGYTF; CDR3 DNA: TGTGCCACCAGCAGAGATCAGTACGGGTATGCGCGCGGCTACACCTTC
J gene: TRBJ2-1; D gene: NA; clone size: NA; V gene: TRBV5-1; CDR3 protein: CASSSGPGNEQFF; CDR3 DNA: TGCGCCAGCAGCTCTGGCCCAGGGAATGAGCAGTTCTTC
J gene: TRBJ2-1; D gene: NA; clone size: NA; V gene: TRBV4-1; CDR3 protein: CASSQVVGQPNEQFF; CDR3 DNA: TGCGCCAGCAGCCAAGTTGTAGGACAACCCAATGAGCAGTTCTTC